Listed below are T cell receptor beta chains from one sample, sequenced in a study of blood T cell repertoires in COVID-19. The assay was immunoSEQ multiplex PCR, and TCRdb's table has in-frame clones only and misses some. The repertoire consists of about 61,000 clones, with roughly 90% occurring once and the leading ten covering around 21%. The sample taken for sequencing was peripheral blood. The origin of the receptors is a woman in her 50s with active or convalescent COVID-19. The CDR3 runs from the conserved cysteine through the conserved F or W. The D gene is left open where the match is weak. A row's size may be missing; if present it is once, few, many or a size class.

j_gene,v_gene,abundance,d_gene,CDR3nt,CDR3aa
TRBJ1-3,TRBV5-1,-,-,TGCGCCAGCAGCCCTTTCCCGGAGGGTGGAAACACCATATATTTT,CASSPFPEGGNTIYF
TRBJ1-3,TRBV5-6,-,TRBD1,TGTGCCAGCAGCTTGTTCCGGGACAGGGCTTCTGGAAACACCATATATTTT,CASSLFRDRASGNTIYF
TRBJ2-2,TRBV9,-,-,TGTGCCAGCAGCGTAGCGAGGGTGGGGGAGCTGTTTTTT,CASSVARVGELFF
TRBJ2-7,TRBV5-6,-,TRBD1,TGTGCCAGCAGCTTGGTGACAGGGCGGAACGAGCAGTACTTC,CASSLVTGRNEQYF
TRBJ1-2,TRBV12-3/TRBV12-4,-,-,TGTGTCAGCAGTCCAACAGGGTATGGCTACACCTTC,CVSSPTGYGYTF
TRBJ1-5,TRBV29-1,-,TRBD1,TGCAGCGCCAAACAGGGGAGCGGTCAGCCCCAGCATTTT,CSAKQGSGQPQHF
TRBJ2-5,TRBV28,once,TRBD1,TGTGCCAGCACTCTACCGGGGACAGCCCAAGAGACCCAGTACTTC,CASTLPGTAQETQYF
TRBJ1-1,TRBV30,few,TRBD1,TGTGCCAAGGGACAGACGGGTGGGAACACTGAAGCTTTCTTT,CAKGQTGGNTEAFF
TRBJ1-5,TRBV6-2/TRBV6-3,once,-,TGTGCCAGCAGTTATAATAGGGGATTTGGCAATCAGCCCCAGCATTTT,CASSYNRGFGNQPQHF
TRBJ2-7,TRBV5-1,-,-,-,CASSPDFRAYEQYF
TRBJ1-4,TRBV5-8,-,-,TGTGCCAGCACCTCAGGAGGGTGGAGTGCTGAAAAACTGTTTTTT,CASTSGGWSAEKLFF
TRBJ2-3,TRBV7-3,-,TRBD2,TGTGCCAGCAGCCGACCGACTAGCGGGGCTCCAGATACGCAGTATTTT,CASSRPTSGAPDTQYF
TRBJ2-1,TRBV19,few,-,TGTGCCAGTAGTTTCAGGGGCGGGAGTGCTTACAATGAGCAGTTCTTC,CASSFRGGSAYNEQFF
TRBJ1-1,TRBV30,once,TRBD1,TGTGCCTGGAGCCGACAGGGGGCGGTTGAAGCTTTCTTT,CAWSRQGAVEAFF
TRBJ1-5,TRBV6-5,-,-,TGTGCCAGCAGTTACTCGCCAGGGAATCAGCCCCAGCATTTT,CASSYSPGNQPQHF
TRBJ1-5,TRBV19,-,TRBD1,TGTGCCAGTAGTTTCCAACCCAACAGCCTAGGGACAGTTCTGCGGCCCCAGCATTTT,CASSFQPNSLGTVLRPQHF
TRBJ1-1,TRBV4-1,-,TRBD1,TGCGCCAGCAGCCAAGTAGGGACAGGGGGCACTGAAGCTTTCTTT,CASSQVGTGGTEAFF
TRBJ1-1,TRBV7-3,once,-,TGTGCCAGCAGCTCGACACCGAACACTGAAGCTTTCTTT,CASSSTPNTEAFF
TRBJ2-5,TRBV19,-,-,TGTGCCAGTAGTATAGCCCCCGGAGAGACCCAGTACTTC,CASSIAPGETQYF
TRBJ1-2,TRBV5-1,few,TRBD1,TGCGCCAGCAGCGGGGGACAGGGGACGTATGGCTACACCTTC,CASSGGQGTYGYTF
TRBJ2-2,TRBV3-1/TRBV3-2,-,-,TGTGCCAGCAGCCAACGACAGGCCCGGAACCGGGAGCTGTTTTTT,CASSQRQARNRELFF